The TCR beta chain under discussion was sequenced for a study of control samples from healthy donors and cancer patients. Germline assignment: CDR1 GTSNPN and CDR2 SVGIG (reference sequence). Trimming left V 3 bases short and J 3 bases short, with 26 bases between. This CDR3 has 18 residues. Data came from immunoSEQ multiplex PCR; TCRdb stores just in-frame clones and leaves some out. The table shows 80,000 to 100,000 clones, with around nine tenths occurring only once. This clonotype originated in a human donor in good health. The donor label of this sample is uncertain. Sequencing was done on a sample of blood. The chain combines TRBV30 with TRBJ1-1; no reliable D call. CDR3 sequence reads: CAWRRFGLTEGADTEAFF. In nucleotides, the CDR3 is TGTGCCTGGAGAAGGTTTGGGTTAACAGAAGGTGCGGACACTGAAGCTTTCTTT.